A selection of T cell receptor beta chains follows, all from one sample in a study of blood T cell repertoires in COVID-19. The data were produced by immunoSEQ multiplex PCR, yet TCRdb's version contains in-frame clones alone and is incomplete. The sample includes about 270,000 clones, roughly 85% of them seen just once. What was sequenced was peripheral blood. The receptors were sampled from a woman aged 18-29 years with acute or convalescent COVID-19. The CDR3 runs from the conserved cysteine through the conserved F or W. The order of the fields is V gene, J gene, clone size, D gene, CDR3 protein, CDR3 DNA. The D gene is left open where the match is weak. Expanded clones are given a class, and other clones once, few, many or no size at all.

>TRBV5-8|TRBJ1-6|-|TRBD1
CASSVGTGTSHNSPLHF
TGTGCCAGCAGCGTAGGGACAGGGACGTCGCATAATTCACCCCTCCACTTT
>TRBV6-2/TRBV6-3|TRBJ1-2|-|TRBD1
CASSYSQGGYGYTF
TGTGCCAGCAGTTACTCGCAGGGGGGATATGGCTACACCTTC
>TRBV15|TRBJ2-3|-|-
CATSRGWQGTDTQYF
TGTGCCACCAGCAGAGGGTGGCAGGGCACAGATACGCAGTATTTT
>TRBV5-1|TRBJ2-2|few|TRBD1
CASSSGGHTNTGELFF
TGCGCCAGCAGCTCAGGGGGACACACGAACACCGGGGAGCTGTTTTTT
>TRBV29-1|TRBJ1-1|-|-
CSAWATGMNTEAFF
TGCAGCGCGTGGGCTACGGGGATGAACACTGAAGCTTTCTTT
>TRBV14|TRBJ1-2|-|-
CASSQVPGGADYGYTF
TGTGCCAGCAGCCAAGTGCCCGGCGGGGCCGACTATGGCTACACCTTC
>TRBV13|TRBJ2-7|-|TRBD2
CASSLASGRHHGYEQYF
TGTGCCAGCAGCTTAGCTAGCGGGAGGCATCATGGGTACGAGCAGTACTTC
>TRBV7-6|TRBJ2-2|-|TRBD1
CASSPWTGNTGELFF
TGTGCCAGCAGCCCGTGGACAGGGAACACCGGGGAGCTGTTTTTT
>TRBV4-3|TRBJ1-5|-|-
CASSQDSWRGPNLNQPQHF
TGCGCCAGCAGCCAAGATTCCTGGAGGGGACCGAACCTTAATCAGCCCCAGCATTTT
>TRBV12-5|TRBJ1-5|-|-
CASGPTGFNQPQHF
TGTGCTAGTGGTCCCACAGGTTTCAATCAGCCCCAGCATTTT
>TRBV4-2|TRBJ2-4|few|TRBD2
CASSQETSGRNIQYF
TGTGCCAGCAGCCAAGAAACTAGCGGGAGAAACATTCAGTACTTC
>TRBV12-3/TRBV12-4|TRBJ1-2|-|-
CASNWGENYGYTF
TGTGCCTCGAACTGGGGGGAGAACTATGGCTACACCTTC
>TRBV5-1|TRBJ1-2|-|TRBD1
CASSTLTGVMQAHGYTF
TGCGCCAGCAGCACCTTGACAGGGGTTATGCAGGCGCATGGCTACACCTTC
>TRBV12-3/TRBV12-4|TRBJ2-1|-|-
CASHGGYEQFF
TGTGCCAGTCATGGGGGCTATGAGCAGTTCTTC
>TRBV9|TRBJ2-2|-|-
CASSATTTGELFF
TGTGCCAGCAGTGCGACAACCACCGGGGAGCTGTTTTTT
>TRBV28|TRBJ1-1|-|-
CASSLTYGGQDTEAFF
TGTGCCAGCAGTTTAACGTACGGGGGGCAGGACACTGAAGCTTTCTTT
>TRBV18|TRBJ1-1|-|TRBD1
CASSRQGGTEAFF
TGTGCCAGCTCACGACAGGGTGGCACTGAAGCTTTCTTT
>TRBV30|TRBJ1-1|few|TRBD1
CACTIRGSGTEAFF
TGTGCCTGTACGATCAGGGGGTCAGGCACTGAAGCTTTCTTT
>TRBV12-5|TRBJ1-4|-|-
CASGLVLVGFTNEKLFF
TGTGCTAGTGGTTTGGTACTGGTTGGTTTTACTAATGAAAAACTGTTTTTT
>TRBV10-3|TRBJ2-1|once|-
CAISESMQSRDNEQFF
TGTGCCATCAGTGAGTCGATGCAGTCTAGAGACAATGAGCAGTTCTTC
>TRBV28|TRBJ2-3|-|-
CASSLSYPTGTQYF
TGTGCCAGCAGTTTATCTTACCCGACGGGGACGCAGTATTTT
>TRBV5-1|TRBJ1-2|-|TRBD1
CASSLGQGNGYTF
TGCGCCAGCAGCTTGGGACAGGGGAATGGCTACACCTTC
>TRBV2|TRBJ1-2|-|-
CASSEGRLANYGYTF
TGTGCCAGCAGTGAAGGCAGGTTAGCTAACTATGGCTACACCTTC
>TRBV6-4|TRBJ2-1|-|TRBD2
CASSTSGSPNEQFF
TGTGCCAGCAGTACTAGCGGGAGCCCCAATGAGCAGTTCTTC
>TRBV4-2|TRBJ1-1|-|-
CASSQAAGTQNTEAFF
TGTGCCAGCAGCCAAGCGGCCGGGACACAAAACACTGAAGCTTTCTTT
>TRBV29-1|TRBJ2-6|-|-
CSALQDSGANVLTF
TGCAGCGCATTACAGGACTCTGGGGCCAACGTCCTGACTTTC
>TRBV7-2|TRBJ2-3|many|-
CASSRRLNREDTQYF
TGTGCCAGCAGCCGTAGACTTAACAGGGAAGATACGCAGTATTTT
>TRBV7-3|TRBJ2-1|-|TRBD2
CASSLRAGAGRNEQFF
TGTGCCAGCAGCTTAAGGGCGGGAGCGGGTAGGAATGAGCAGTTCTTC